This is a list of T cell receptor beta chains from one sample in a study of sequential checkpoint blockade in melanoma. Libraries were prepared by immunoSEQ multiplex PCR; TCRdb keeps only in-frame clonotypes and omits some of them. This sample has about 10,000 clones, with roughly 24% found just once. The source material was tumor tissue (inferred from file names), sampled from a patient given nivolumab and ipilimumab in sequence. The receptors originated from a human donor with melanoma. CDR3s include the opening cysteine and the closing phenylalanine or tryptophan. Fields, in order: clone size, V gene, D gene, CDR3 length, J gene, CDR3 DNA, CDR3 protein. The D gene is left open where the match is weak. Size tells how often a clone was seen (once, few, many) or the class of an expanded clone, and some rows leave it out.

clone size: -
V gene: TRBV5-1
D gene: -
CDR3 length: 14
J gene: TRBJ2-1
CDR3 DNA: TGCGCCAGCAGCCTAAAGACAGAGTACAATGAGCAGTTCTTC
CDR3 protein: CASSLKTEYNEQFF

clone size: -
V gene: TRBV5-1
D gene: -
CDR3 length: 14
J gene: TRBJ1-1
CDR3 DNA: TGCGCCAGCAGCCTGCAGGGAGTCAACACTGAAGCTTTCTTT
CDR3 protein: CASSLQGVNTEAFF

clone size: -
V gene: TRBV11-3
D gene: TRBD1
CDR3 length: 15
J gene: TRBJ2-1
CDR3 DNA: TGTGCCAGCAGCGCACAGGGGTCCTCCTACAATGAGCAGTTCTTC
CDR3 protein: CASSAQGSSYNEQFF

clone size: -
V gene: TRBV5-1
D gene: TRBD2
CDR3 length: 17
J gene: TRBJ2-5
CDR3 DNA: TGCGCCAGCAGCCAGGGTCCTAGCGGGGGGTCCCAAGAGACCCAGTACTTC
CDR3 protein: CASSQGPSGGSQETQYF

clone size: many
V gene: TRBV11-3
D gene: TRBD2
CDR3 length: 16
J gene: TRBJ2-7
CDR3 DNA: TGTGCCAGCAGCTCACAGAATTTCGCGGGGGGATACGAGCAGTACTTC
CDR3 protein: CASSSQNFAGGYEQYF

clone size: -
V gene: TRBV19
D gene: -
CDR3 length: 16
J gene: TRBJ2-7
CDR3 DNA: TGTGCCCCCTACTCCGGGAGGGACAGAAGCTCCTACGAGCAGTACTTC
CDR3 protein: CAPYSGRDRSSYEQYF

clone size: few
V gene: TRBV25-1
D gene: TRBD1
CDR3 length: 15
J gene: TRBJ1-5
CDR3 DNA: TGTGCCAGCAGTGAGGGTGACAGGGACTATCAGCCCCAGCATTTT
CDR3 protein: CASSEGDRDYQPQHF

clone size: -
V gene: TRBV29-1
D gene: TRBD1
CDR3 length: 14
J gene: TRBJ2-7
CDR3 DNA: TGCAGCGTTGAACTTGGACAGGCGCCCTACGAGCAGTACTTC
CDR3 protein: CSVELGQAPYEQYF

clone size: few
V gene: TRBV7-5
D gene: -
CDR3 length: 16
J gene: TRBJ2-1
CDR3 DNA: TGTGCCAGCAGCCAGTGGGGGGCCAGCTCCTACAATGAGCAGTTCTTC
CDR3 protein: CASSQWGASSYNEQFF

clone size: few
V gene: TRBV28
D gene: -
CDR3 length: 13
J gene: TRBJ1-2
CDR3 DNA: TGTGCCAGCAGTCCCGGCTTCAGGGGTGGCTACACCTTC
CDR3 protein: CASSPGFRGGYTF

clone size: medium-sized
V gene: TRBV6-8
D gene: -
CDR3 length: 15
J gene: TRBJ2-5
CDR3 DNA: TGTGCCAGCAGTACTCTAGGGGCTCCGGGGGAGACCCAGTACTTC
CDR3 protein: CASSTLGAPGETQYF

clone size: -
V gene: TRBV19
D gene: -
CDR3 length: 15
J gene: TRBJ1-5
CDR3 DNA: TGTGCCAGTAGTGCCGAGGGAGGGAGCAATCAGCCCCAGCATTTT
CDR3 protein: CASSAEGGSNQPQHF

clone size: -
V gene: TRBV5-1
D gene: TRBD2
CDR3 length: 15
J gene: TRBJ2-1
CDR3 DNA: TGCGCCAGCAGCTTGGGGCTAGCGGTATACAATGAGCAGTTCTTC
CDR3 protein: CASSLGLAVYNEQFF

clone size: -
V gene: TRBV28
D gene: -
CDR3 length: 14
J gene: TRBJ1-3
CDR3 DNA: TGTGCCAGCTTTTCCGGACACTCTGGAAACACCATATATTTT
CDR3 protein: CASFSGHSGNTIYF

clone size: -
V gene: TRBV28
D gene: -
CDR3 length: 14
J gene: TRBJ1-6
CDR3 DNA: TGTGCCAGCAGTTTGGAACTTTATAATTCACCCCTCCACTTT
CDR3 protein: CASSLELYNSPLHF

clone size: medium-sized
V gene: TRBV6-8
D gene: -
CDR3 length: 16
J gene: TRBJ1-1
CDR3 DNA: TGTGCCAGCAGTCGCCCTAGGGGGATGAGAGACACTGAAGCTTTCTTT
CDR3 protein: CASSRPRGMRDTEAFF

clone size: -
V gene: TRBV19
D gene: TRBD1
CDR3 length: 15
J gene: TRBJ2-1
CDR3 DNA: TGTGCCAGTATCTTGGACAGGGTAGTTGGGTATGAGCAGTTCTTC
CDR3 protein: CASILDRVVGYEQFF

clone size: few
V gene: TRBV7-1
D gene: -
CDR3 length: 15
J gene: TRBJ2-6
CDR3 DNA: TGTGCCAGCAGCCCTAGGCTCTCTGGGGCCAACGTCCTGACTTTC
CDR3 protein: CASSPRLSGANVLTF

clone size: -
V gene: TRBV28
D gene: -
CDR3 length: 17
J gene: TRBJ2-1
CDR3 DNA: TGTGCCAGCAGTTCCACATTAGCAGCGGGCCTTGAGGGTGAGCAGTTCTTC
CDR3 protein: CASSSTLAAGLEGEQFF

clone size: few
V gene: TRBV28
D gene: -
CDR3 length: 15
J gene: TRBJ1-1
CDR3 DNA: TGTGCCAGCAGTTTATACGGGGGGGGACGGAGTGAAGCTTTCTTT
CDR3 protein: CASSLYGGGRSEAFF

clone size: -
V gene: TRBV6-8
D gene: -
CDR3 length: 14
J gene: TRBJ2-2
CDR3 DNA: TGTGCCAGCAGTCCCCAGGGGTACACCGGGGAGCTGTTTTTT
CDR3 protein: CASSPQGYTGELFF

clone size: few
V gene: TRBV7-5
D gene: -
CDR3 length: 16
J gene: TRBJ2-7
CDR3 DNA: TGTGCCAGCAGCATTACTAGACAGGGGGCAGTCCACGAGCAGTACTTC
CDR3 protein: CASSITRQGAVHEQYF

clone size: -
V gene: TRBV19
D gene: -
CDR3 length: 15
J gene: TRBJ1-3
CDR3 DNA: TGTGCCACCGAGCGACGGAGGGAAGCTGGAAACACCATATATTTT
CDR3 protein: CATERRREAGNTIYF

clone size: -
V gene: TRBV6-8
D gene: TRBD1
CDR3 length: 13
J gene: TRBJ1-5
CDR3 DNA: TGTGCCAGCAGTCAGGGACAGTCTCAGCCCCAGCATTTT
CDR3 protein: CASSQGQSQPQHF

clone size: few
V gene: TRBV10-2
D gene: TRBD1
CDR3 length: 19
J gene: TRBJ1-6
CDR3 DNA: TGCGCCAGCAGAAAAACAGGGGGCAAAGGAGTATCCTATAATTCACCCCTCCACTTT
CDR3 protein: CASRKTGGKGVSYNSPLHF

clone size: -
V gene: TRBV19
D gene: TRBD1
CDR3 length: 15
J gene: TRBJ2-7
CDR3 DNA: TGTGCCAGTAGGAACCGGGACAGGGGCTCCTACGAGCAGTACTTC
CDR3 protein: CASRNRDRGSYEQYF

clone size: -
V gene: TRBV6-8
D gene: TRBD2
CDR3 length: 15
J gene: TRBJ2-7
CDR3 DNA: TGTGCCAGCAGTCCTAGCGGGGGGGATACCTACGAGCAGTACTTC
CDR3 protein: CASSPSGGDTYEQYF

clone size: few
V gene: TRBV5-1
D gene: -
CDR3 length: 15
J gene: TRBJ2-2
CDR3 DNA: TGCGCCAGCAGCTTGTCCGGGCTTAACACCGGGGAGCTGTTTTTT
CDR3 protein: CASSLSGLNTGELFF

clone size: -
V gene: TRBV29-1
D gene: TRBD2
CDR3 length: 14
J gene: TRBJ2-3
CDR3 DNA: TGCAGCCCCAGTATAGCGGGGGGGACAGATACGCAGTATTTT
CDR3 protein: CSPSIAGGTDTQYF

clone size: few
V gene: TRBV5-1
D gene: -
CDR3 length: 14
J gene: TRBJ2-7
CDR3 DNA: TGCGCCAGCAGCTTGGCCGGGACCCAGACCGAGCAGTACTTC
CDR3 protein: CASSLAGTQTEQYF

clone size: few
V gene: TRBV23-1
D gene: TRBD2
CDR3 length: 16
J gene: TRBJ2-3
CDR3 DNA: TGCGCCAGCAGTCGAAGCGGGGGATCTAGCACAGATACGCAGTATTTT
CDR3 protein: CASSRSGGSSTDTQYF

clone size: many
V gene: TRBV6-8
D gene: -
CDR3 length: 15
J gene: TRBJ2-1
CDR3 DNA: TGTGCCAGCAGTGATGGGGACTCCTCCAACAATGAGCAGTTCTTC
CDR3 protein: CASSDGDSSNNEQFF

clone size: -
V gene: TRBV18
D gene: -
CDR3 length: 12
J gene: TRBJ2-1
CDR3 DNA: TGTGCCAGCTCAGGACGGTACAATGAGCAGTTCTTC
CDR3 protein: CASSGRYNEQFF

clone size: few
V gene: TRBV28
D gene: TRBD1
CDR3 length: 14
J gene: TRBJ1-1
CDR3 DNA: TGTGCCAGCAGAAGGGGACAGGTGAACACTGAAGCTTTCTTT
CDR3 protein: CASRRGQVNTEAFF

clone size: many
V gene: TRBV6-8
D gene: -
CDR3 length: 16
J gene: TRBJ1-2
CDR3 DNA: TGTGCCAGCAGGGCGACTCAAACCCGTGGATGCTATGGCTACACCTTC
CDR3 protein: CASRATQTRGCYGYTF